The source of this T cell receptor (beta chain) is a study of T cells in Graves' hyperthyroidism and ophthalmopathy. Whole-study findings and limits: It was a median 6.5 months before onset that the model predicted ophthalmopathy. In the blood, most expanded thyroid clonotypes above 0.001 appeared as well.

There were TCR beta CDR3 regions amplified from RNA transcripts. The TCR CDR3 was amplified in a first-round RT-PCR using the HTBI primer set. MiXCR was run by TCRdb on the multiplex PCR reads, yielding one entry per CDR3 protein. The table shows 450,000 to 550,000 distinct CDR3 sequences, with roughly a quarter occurring only once. Duration under 3 months, a NOSPECS grade of at least 4, and a Clinical Activity Score of at least 3 characterized the ophthalmopathy patients. Over 8 ml fresh peripheral blood yielded the PBMCs. This clonotype came up many times. The antigen remains undetermined. This CDR3 is 13 amino acids long. V was clipped by 5 bases and J by 2 bases; unmatched bases: 3. CDR1 and CDR2 from the germline V gene are SGHAT and FQDESV (reference sequence).

The receptor was isolated from a young woman with Graves' ophthalmopathy. The V gene is TRBV11-1, the J gene TRBJ2-7, with 7 positions matching TRBD1. The sequenced sample was blood. This chain's CDR3 is CASSQGQPYEQYF. CDR3 nucleotides: TGTGCCAGCAGCCAGGGACAGCCCTACGAGCAGTACTTC.